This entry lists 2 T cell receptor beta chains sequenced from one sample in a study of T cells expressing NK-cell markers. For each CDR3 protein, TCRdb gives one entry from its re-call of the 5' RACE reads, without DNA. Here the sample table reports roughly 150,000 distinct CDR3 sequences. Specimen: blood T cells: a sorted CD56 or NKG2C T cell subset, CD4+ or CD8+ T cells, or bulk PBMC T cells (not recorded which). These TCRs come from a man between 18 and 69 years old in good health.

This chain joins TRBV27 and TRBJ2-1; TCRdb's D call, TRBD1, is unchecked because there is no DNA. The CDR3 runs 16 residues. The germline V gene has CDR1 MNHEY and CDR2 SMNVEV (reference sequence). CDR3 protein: CASSLLLTQGAHEQFF.

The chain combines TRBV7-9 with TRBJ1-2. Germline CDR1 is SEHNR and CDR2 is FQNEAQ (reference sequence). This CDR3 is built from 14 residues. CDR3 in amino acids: CASSLGRDRLGYTF. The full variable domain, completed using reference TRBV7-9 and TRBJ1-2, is DTGVSQNPRHKITKRGQNVTFRCDPISEHNRLYWYRQTLGQGPEFLTYFQNEAQLEKSRLLSDRFSAERPKGSFSTLEIQRTEQGDSAMYLCASSLGRDRLGYTFGSGTRLTVV.